One and the same sample provided the 5 T cell receptor beta chains below, sequenced in a study of CD8 T cells in Susac syndrome. It was with random hexamers that about 0.45 to 1 ug RNA was reverse transcribed. One entry per CDR3 protein results from TCRdb running MiXCR on the immunoSEQ multiplex PCR reads. The sample holds 100,000 to 150,000 distinct CDR3 sequences, about 94% seen once. What was sequenced was CD4+ T cells from PBMCs. The receptors were gathered from a human donor in good health.

The J gene is TRBJ2-2, the V gene TRBV4-1; D is unresolved. Deletions cut 0 bases from V and 0 bases from J, with 8 bases between. This CDR3 region has 16 residues. Germline CDR1 MGHRA, CDR2 YSYEKL. Here the CDR3 DNA reads TGCGCCAGCAGCCAAGAAGCTGTCACGAACACCGGGGAGCTGTTTTTT. The encoded protein is CASSQEAVTNTGELFF.

This clonotype was detected a few times. The CDR3 nucleotides are TGCAGCGCCTATAACACTGAAGCTTTCTTT. Translation: CSAYNTEAFF. The V call is TRBV29-1, the J call TRBJ1-1; D is uncertain. Per the germline V gene, CDR1 is SQVTM and CDR2 is ANQGSEA. The CDR3 has 10 amino acids. Trimming shortened V by 7 bases and J by 2 bases, and 5 bases separated the two germline ends.

The rearrangement links TRBV29-1 to TRBJ1-1; weak D call: TRBD1 (5 bases). Trimming removed 6 bases from V and 8 bases from J, with 16 bases in between. The CDR3 is 12 residues long. The germline CDR1 and CDR2 sequences are SQVTM and ANQGSEA. The CDR3 bases are TGCAGCGTAATAGACAGCGCCGTAGAAGCTTTCTTT. Amino acid sequence: CSVIDSAVEAFF.

This clonotype was picked up one time. The genes are TRBV6-5 and TRBJ2-1, with a weak D call TRBD1 (6 bases). Germline V gene lookup returns CDR1 MNHEY and CDR2 SVGAGI. The CDR3 contains 17 residues. The V gene lost 0 bases and the J gene lost 3 bases, with 15 bases spanning the gap. CDR3 in DNA: TGTGCCAGCAGTTACTCGGGTTCCAGGGGTATCTACAATGAGCAGTTCTTC. It translates to CASSYSGSRGIYNEQFF.

CDR3: CASSLSGSHNEQFF. CDR3 nucleotides: TGTGCCAGCAGCTTAAGTGGGAGCCACAATGAGCAGTTCTTC. The rearrangement joins TRBV7-9 to TRBJ2-1, with D maybe TRBD2 (5 bases). The V end was cut by 2 bases, the J end by 5 bases, with 10 bases between. The germline V gene has CDR1 SEHNR and CDR2 FQNEAQ (reference sequence). CDR3 length: 14 amino acids. Full variable domain (outside the CDR3, taken from reference TRBV7-9 and TRBJ2-1): DTGVSQNPRHKITKRGQNVTFRCDPISEHNRLYWYRQTLGQGPEFLTYFQNEAQLEKSRLLSDRFSAERPKGSFSTLEIQRTEQGDSAMYLCASSLSGSHNEQFFGPGTRLTVL.